This paragraph reports one TCR beta chain. What it recognizes is unknown. This sample was taken from a study of post-analysis software for immune sequencing data. The CDR3 is made up of 14 amino acids. J gave up 7 bases and V 6 bases, and 12 bases lay outside the gene matches. Germline assignment: CDR1 DFQATT and CDR2 SNEGSKA (reference sequence). Overall study findings and caveats: Five or six TRBV segments, TRBV5-6, TRBV5-1 and TRBV20-1 among them, were found more frequent in patients than controls.

Researchers reported that TCR beta cDNA libraries carried unique molecular identifiers. When about 0.95 to 10 million T cells were used, they gave roughly 490,000 cDNA molecules. TCRdb re-derived calls from the PCR reads in MiXCR, one entry per CDR3 protein. The top ten clones hold 4.6% of a sample with 800,000 to 950,000 distinct CDR3 sequences, roughly 50% of them seen once. The source of this sequence is a girl aged 5-17 years with multiple sclerosis. The chain links TRBV20-1 to TRBJ2-7; TRBD2 matches at 10 bases. The source material was blood. The CDR3 loop is CSAALAGVAREQYF. The CDR3 DNA follows: TGCAGTGCAGCCCTAGCGGGGGTCGCTAGGGAGCAGTACTTC.